What follows describes a single T cell receptor (beta chain). Its antigen remains unidentified. The source of the sample is a study of T cell repertoires in aging, cancer and after chemotherapy. Looking at the study overall: Repeat sampling of healthy donors over several months to years showed clear clonal overlap. Study-wide results and limits: The repertoire data cannot show anything about immunological memory following chemotherapy.

This CDR3 has 14 residues. The V segment lost 4 bases and the J segment 7 bases; nucleotides outside the gene matches: 10. CDR1 and CDR2 from the germline V gene are SGHTA and FQGNSA. A mixed TRB-A/B primer pool amplified rearranged TRB by multiplex touch-down PCR. Each CDR3 protein is one row after TCRdb ran MiXCR on the multiplex PCR reads. The table lists about 12,000 distinct CDR3 sequences, about 28% of them singletons. The template was genomic DNA from peripheral blood, not RNA. The source material was blood. The source is a human donor in good health. The donor label of this sample is uncertain. The V gene is TRBV7-2, the J gene TRBJ2-7; 7 bases match TRBD2. The CDR3 spells CASSSGLAVLEQYF. As DNA, the CDR3 is TGTGCCAGCAGCTCCGGGCTAGCGGTATTAGAGCAGTACTTC.